Below are 24 T cell receptor beta chains sequenced from a single sample in a study of tumor-infiltrating lymphocytes in primary liver carcinoma. Extraction also yielded germline DNA, while blood RNA was obtained from unsorted whole blood. cDNA specific to TCR beta was made from around 450 ng of total RNA, with a constant-region primer employed for priming. Three rounds of nested multiplex PCR with slightly modified ARM-PCR produced TCR beta libraries. A C-beta reverse primer was combined with TRBV1-TRBV30 forward primers in the first two PCR rounds, and each round had about 10 cycles. Via MiXCR, TCRdb re-called the multiplex PCR reads, giving one row per CDR3 protein. The sample carries approximately 320,000 distinct CDR3 sequences, roughly 60% recorded once. Sequencing was performed on peripheral blood. The source of these receptors is a woman aged 30 to 39 with primary liver carcinoma and hepatitis B virus infection.

There are a few counts of this clonotype. The V and J genes are TRBV6-6 and TRBJ2-3; the D call may be TRBD1 or TRBD2 (6 bases each). Germline CDR1 reads MNHNY; CDR2 reads SVGAGI (reference sequence). This CDR3 has 14 residues. V was trimmed by 5 bases and J by 4 bases, leaving 13 bases between them. CDR3: CASSRGATSDTQYF. In DNA, the CDR3 is TGTGCCAGCAGTAGGGGGGCAACTTCAGATACGCAGTATTTT.

Regarding this clonotype: A much larger clone lies a single base off, so this may be a read error. The rearrangement uses TRBV12-3 or TRBV12-4 and TRBJ2-7, with 10 bases that match TRBD2. The CDR3 extends over 14 amino acids. The J segment lost 5 bases and the V segment lost 5 bases, leaving 6 bases of the junction unmatched. CDR3 DNA: TGTGCCAGCAGTCCTAGCGGGAGTATCCACGAGCAGTACTTC. Its protein is CASSPSGSIHEQYF.

The V and J genes are TRBV7-9 and TRBJ2-7; 7 bases are a match to TRBD2. CDR3 size: 15 residues. CDR1 and CDR2 (germline): SEHNR, FQNEAQ (reference sequence). The V gene end was trimmed by 3 bases and the J gene end by 4 bases; junction bases not matched to a gene: 9. The CDR3 region has the DNA TGTGCCAGCAGCTTCGAGGGCGGGAGTAGGTACGAGCAGTACTTC. Translating it yields CASSFEGGSRYEQYF.

The count of this clonotype is one. Being one base from a much bigger clone, this may be a read error. V is TRBV4-1 and J is TRBJ1-2, with 7 nucleotides matching TRBD1. Germline lookup yields CDR1 MGHRA and CDR2 YSYEKL. Losses at the gene ends were 5 bases for V and 5 bases for J; bases not matched to a gene: 5. CDR3 size: 13 residues. CDR3 loop: CASSTGDLYGYTF. The CDR3 DNA reads TGCGCCAGCAGCACAGGGGACTTGTATGGCTACACCTTC.

Remarks on this clonotype: In this CDR3 the conserved last residue, phenylalanine or tryptophan, is missing, so a read error is likely. This sequence joins TRBV6-5 and TRBJ1-6, with D hard to call. CDR1 and CDR2 (germline): MNHEY, SVGAGI. CDR3 size: 17 residues. CDR3 sequence reads: CVSSPGLSRSYNSPLHL. CDR3 nucleotides: TGTGTCAGCAGTCCCGGGCTCAGCAGGTCCTATAATTCACCCCTCCACCTT.

The gene calls are TRBV6-6 and TRBJ1-5, with D maybe TRBD1 (6 bases). The germline V gene has CDR1 MNHNY and CDR2 SVGAGI (reference sequence). Trimming took 5 bases from V and 0 from J, leaving 17 bases between them. The CDR3 has 17 amino acids. The CDR3 region is CASSPRDTLNSNQPQHF. In nucleotides, the CDR3 is TGTGCCAGCAGTCCACGGGACACTTTGAATAGCAATCAGCCCCAGCATTTT.

As regards this clonotype: A much larger clone is a single base away; this may be a read error. The gene calls are TRBV29-1 and TRBJ2-7, with D perhaps being TRBD1 or TRBD2 (6 bases each). CDR3 length: 15 amino acids. The germline gives CDR1 SQVTM, CDR2 ANQGSEA. V shed 5 bases and J shed 5 bases, with 22 bases lying between them. The CDR3 loop reads CSVRLERGASDEQYF. As DNA, the CDR3 is TGCAGCGTTCGGCTGGAGAGGGGGGCAAGCGACGAGCAGTACTTC.

Only a few counts were recorded for this clonotype. This chain uses TRBV10-3 with TRBJ1-5; 8 bases fit TRBD1. This CDR3 region has 13 residues. Looked up from germline, CDR1 is ENHRY and CDR2 is SYGVKD. V was clipped by 8 bases and J by 3 bases; unmatched bases: 3. The CDR3 region has the DNA TGTGCCATCCAGGGGGCGAACAATCAGCCCCAGCATTTT. It is translated as CAIQGANNQPQHF.

The chain has TRBV7-9 and TRBJ2-4, with D hard to call. CDR3 length: 14 amino acids. The V end was cut by 1 base, the J end by 6 bases, with 10 bases between. Germline loops: CDR1 SEHNR, CDR2 FQNEAQ (reference sequence). DNA of the CDR3: TGTGCCAGCAGCTTAGACCGGGCAGGAAACATTCAGTACTTC. This gives the protein CASSLDRAGNIQYF. Full variable domain (missing parts from reference TRBV7-9 and TRBJ2-4): DTGVSQNPRHKITKRGQNVTFRCDPISEHNRLYWYRQTLGQGPEFLTYFQNEAQLEKSRLLSDRFSAERPKGSFSTLEIQRTEQGDSAMYLCASSLDRAGNIQYFGAGTRLSVL.

In regard to this clonotype: Since a much larger clone is just one base distant, this may be a read error. This chain connects TRBV12-3 or TRBV12-4 to TRBJ2-1; 12 bases line up with TRBD2. CDR3 length: 15 residues. The CDR3: CASSASGRAHNDQFF. The CDR3 DNA sequence: TGTGCCAGCAGTGCTAGCGGGAGGGCTCACAATGATCAGTTCTTC.

Ten or more counts support this clonotype. The V and J genes are TRBV29-1 and TRBJ2-7, with TRBD1 identical over 7 bases. The CDR3 sequence is 14 residues long. Germline CDR1 and CDR2: SQVTM and ANQGSEA. The trim removed 4 bases at V and 3 bases at J, leaving 9 bases unmatched. The DNA of the CDR3 is TGCAGCGTTGCCGGACAGGATGGGGTCTACGAGCAGTACTTC. It is translated as CSVAGQDGVYEQYF.

This clonotype was picked up a small number of times. This chain links TRBV5-4 with TRBJ2-3; TRBD2 aligns across 14 bases. The ends lost 2 bases at V and 5 bases at J; junction bases unmatched: 13. The V gene's germline CDR1 is SGHNT and CDR2 YYREEE (reference sequence). The CDR3 consists of 19 residues. The CDR3 DNA sequence: TGTGCCAGCAGCTTTTTATCTAGTCGGACTAGCGGGAGGATAGATACGCAGTATTTT. It encodes CASSFLSSRTSGRIDTQYF.

The CDR3: CASSPHSREEQYF. Here the CDR3 DNA reads TGTGCCAGCAGCCCCCATTCGCGGGAAGAGCAGTACTTC. The V call is TRBV11-2, the J call TRBJ2-7, with D perhaps matching TRBD2 (6 bases). Trimming pared 5 bases from V and 7 bases from J, leaving 15 bases between. Germline V gene data show CDR1 as SGHAT and CDR2 as FQNNGV. The CDR3 has 13 amino acids. Together with reference TRBV11-2 and TRBJ2-7, the CDR3 gives the full variable domain: EAGVAQSPRYKIIEKRQSVAFWCNPISGHATLYWYQQILGQGPKLLIQFQNNGVVDDSQLPKDRFSAERLKGVDSTLKIQPAKLEDSAVYLCASSPHSREEQYFGPGTRLTVT.

Points on this clonotype: Given the absence of the conserved phenylalanine or tryptophan at the CDR3 end, a read error is likely. The CDR3 loop is CASTFGQGDEQFS. CDR3 coding DNA: TGTGCCAGCACCTTCGGACAGGGCGATGAGCAGTTCTCC. This chain uses TRBV12-3 or TRBV12-4 with TRBJ2-1; TRBD1 aligns across 8 bases. The CDR3 runs 13 residues. V dropped 7 bases and J dropped 8; count of bases not matched to a gene: 7.

This clonotype was observed a handful of times. This may be a read error: a much more frequent sequence differs by one nucleotide. The V gene is TRBV6-5, the J gene TRBJ2-7; no definite D call. The CDR3 consists of 16 residues. The germline CDR1 and CDR2 sequences are MNHEY and SVGAGI. DNA for the CDR3: TGTGTCAGCAGTTACTCGTTTACGGCTGGTGGTTACGAGCAGTACTTC. It is translated as CVSSYSFTAGGYEQYF.

The chain uses TRBV4-1 and TRBJ2-7; D remains unclear. Trimming cost V 0 bases and J 2 bases, with 14 bases left between them. The CDR3 is 16 residues long. Germline loops: CDR1 MGHRA, CDR2 YSYEKL. DNA of the CDR3: TGCGCCAGCAGCCAAGATGTACACCTCCCGGCCTACGAGCAGTACTTC. It translates to CASSQDVHLPAYEQYF.

About this clonotype itself: The conserved phenylalanine or tryptophan is not found at the CDR3 terminus, so this likely reflects a read error. The V and J genes are TRBV10-3 and TRBJ2-5; 7 bases line up with TRBD1. With V trimmed by 8 bases and J by 0 bases, 6 bases remained unmatched. The CDR3 contains 14 residues. CDR1 and CDR2 (germline): ENHRY, SYGVKD. The CDR3 spells CAIGTDRNQETQYI. The DNA for the CDR3 is TGTGCCATCGGCACGGACAGGAACCAAGAGACCCAGTACATC.

V gene TRBV13 combines with J gene TRBJ1-1; D remains ambiguous. The CDR3 totals 16 residues. The germline CDR1 and CDR2 sequences are PRHDT and FYEKMQ (reference sequence). Between the trimmed V and J ends, which lost 5 bases and 1 base, there was a span of 17 bases. CDR3 sequence (DNA): TGTGCCAGCAGCCCGTGGCTAGGCGAGGAGAACACTGAAGCTTTCTTT. It translates to CASSPWLGEENTEAFF. The full variable domain, its missing parts supplied by reference TRBV13 and TRBJ1-1, is AAGVIQSPRHLIKEKRETATLKCYPIPRHDTVYWYQQGPGQDPQFLISFYEKMQSDKGSIPDRFSAQQFSDYHSELNMSSLELGDSALYFCASSPWLGEENTEAFFGQGTRLTVV.

This clonotype occurred many times. The CDR3 loop is CSVVGDRLNEQFF. The CDR3 DNA reads as TGCAGCGTTGTCGGAGACAGGCTAAATGAGCAGTTCTTC. V is TRBV29-1 and J is TRBJ2-1, with D possibly being TRBD1 (6 bases). The CDR3 loop spans 13 amino acids. The germline V gene has CDR1 SQVTM and CDR2 ANQGSEA. Trimming took 4 bases from V and 7 from J, leaving 14 bases between them.

This clonotype was seen repeatedly, ten times or more. The chain combines TRBV7-8 with TRBJ2-1, with no clear D. V lost 4 bases and J lost 0, with 4 bases in between. Germline values: CDR1 SGHVS, CDR2 FQNEAQ. The CDR3 consists of 13 residues. CDR3 bases: TGTGCCAGCAGCTCTAGCTCCTACAATGAGCAGTTCTTC. Translated: CASSSSSYNEQFF.

As concerns this clonotype: Because the CDR3 is missing its conserved closing phenylalanine or tryptophan, this is likely a read error. The chain carries TRBV6-6 and TRBJ2-1, with TRBD2 identical over 13 bases. V shed 2 bases and J 8 bases; nucleotides not matched to a gene: 6. CDR3 length: 16 residues. Germline CDR1 is MNHNY and CDR2 is SVGAGI (reference sequence). The CDR3, as DNA: TGTGCCAGCAGTTACCCAGGACTAGCGGGAGACTATGAGCAGTTCTCC. Its protein is CASSYPGLAGDYEQFS.

This clonotype showed up many times. The chain carries TRBV11-1 and TRBJ2-2; TRBD2 aligns across 8 bases. V dropped 4 bases and J dropped 5; count of bases not matched to a gene: 12. The CDR3 spans 17 residues. The germline gives CDR1 SGHAT, CDR2 FQDESV (reference sequence). The CDR3 sequence: CASSSPFSGIGTGELFF. The CDR3 nucleotides read TGTGCCAGCAGCTCGCCGTTTAGCGGGATAGGGACCGGGGAGCTGTTTTTT.

In the case of this clonotype: Its ends do not fully match the called genes, so a read error is possible. This chain links TRBV11-1 with TRBJ2-5; D call uncertain. The CDR3 is 13 amino acids. Germline lookup yields CDR1 SGHAT and CDR2 FQDESV (reference sequence). CDR3 DNA sequence: TGTGCAAGCAGCCAGCGACTCTCGGAGACCCAGTGCTTC. Protein: CASSQRLSETQCF.

Comments on this clonotype: Being one base from a much bigger clone, this may be a read error. This chain uses TRBV6-2 or TRBV6-3 with TRBJ2-4, with a weak D call TRBD2 (5 bases). Per the germline V gene, CDR1 is MNHEY and CDR2 is SVGEGT. The CDR3 contains 15 residues. The CDR3 sequence: CGSSYGGLIRNIQYF. In nucleotides, the CDR3 is TGTGGCAGCAGTTACGGTGGACTGATTAGAAACATTCAGTACTTC.